A single sample gave rise to the 12 T cell receptor beta chains below, sequenced in a study of beta chain features in type 1 diabetes. As every portion of the isolated RNA was reverse transcribed, the sequencing read expressed TCRB transcripts. Clones were read by immunoSEQ multiplex PCR, and TCRdb kept only the in-frame ones, dropping some. The table records under 200,000 clones, 7.5% to 10% of them present only once. Sequenced: central memory CD4+ T cells from blood. These receptors were taken from a woman between 18 and 29 years old in good health.

Only a few counts were recorded for this clone. The CDR3 sequence is CASSDSAGDTQYF. In DNA, the CDR3 is TGTGCCAGCAGCGATAGTGCGGGAGATACGCAGTATTTT. The chain recombines TRBV9 with TRBJ2-3, with a weak D call TRBD2 (5 bases). In germline, CDR1 is SGDLS, CDR2 YYNGEE. CDR3 length: 13 residues. V lost 3 bases and J lost 5, with 10 bases in between.

Comments on this clone: A far more abundant clone sits one base away, making this likely a read error. Other nucleotide sequences in the sample specify the same CDR3. The genes are TRBV5-4 and TRBJ2-4; tentative D call: TRBD2 (6 bases). Germline V lookup: CDR1 SGHNT, CDR2 YYREEE (reference sequence). Between the trimmed V and J ends, which lost 4 bases and 8 bases, there was a span of 13 bases. The CDR3 length is 13 residues. The CDR3 sequence is CASSQDTGDIQYF. CDR3 sequence (DNA): TGTGCCAGCAGCCAAGATACGGGGGACATTCAGTACTTC.

The genes are TRBV19 and TRBJ2-7; 9 bases are a match to TRBD1. The CDR3 runs to 14 residues. After removal of 5 bases from V and 4 bases from J, the junction contained 6 bases not matched to a gene. Looked up from germline, CDR1 is LNHDA and CDR2 is SQIVND (reference sequence). DNA of the CDR3: TGTGCCAGTAGTCCGGGACAGGGCCAATACGAGCAGTACTTC. Its protein is CASSPGQGQYEQYF.

This clone was recorded a few times. The rearrangement joins TRBV18 to TRBJ2-7; no reliable D call. V lost 3 bases to trimming and J lost 3 bases, with 12 bases between them. CDR1 KGHSH and CDR2 LQKENI come from the germline V gene. CDR3 length: 14 residues. CDR3 residues: CASSPPGSSYEQYF. The CDR3 nucleotides read TGTGCCAGCTCACCCCCCGGGTCGAGCTACGAGCAGTACTTC. The full variable domain, completed using reference TRBV18 and TRBJ2-7, is NAGVMQNPRHLVRRRGQEARLRCSPMKGHSHVYWYRQLPEEGLKFMVYLQKENIIDESGMPKERFSAEFPKEGPSILRIQQVVRGDSAAYFCASSPPGSSYEQYFGPGTRLTVT.

The table lists this clone with a few counts. The chain couples TRBV4-3 to TRBJ2-5; 7 nucleotides match TRBD1. This CDR3 is 15 amino acids long. From germline, CDR1 is LGHNA and CDR2 YSLEER. V shed 4 bases and J 5 bases; nucleotides not matched to a gene: 10. The CDR3 coding sequence is TGCGCCAGCAGCCCTGGATGGGACAGCAGGGAGACCCAGTACTTC. It encodes CASSPGWDSRETQYF.

Only a few counts were recorded for this clone. It differs at one base from a far larger clone, so likely a read error. J is TRBJ2-5 and V is TRBV7-6; D call uncertain. V was cut by 2 bases and J by 5 bases, with 3 bases left in between. The germline gives CDR1 SGHVS, CDR2 FNYEAQ. The CDR3 totals 11 residues. The CDR3 sequence is CASSLQETQYF. In nucleotides, the CDR3 is TGTGCCAGCAGCTTACAGGAGACCCAGTACTTC.

This sequence joins TRBV30 and TRBJ2-1; 8 bases match TRBD1. J was trimmed by 1 base and V by 5 bases; bases with no gene match: 7. The CDR3 sequence is 15 residues long. The germline gives CDR1 GTSNPN, CDR2 SVGIG (reference sequence). This chain's CDR3 is CAWLKQGGSYNEQFF. CDR3 coding DNA: TGTGCCTGGTTAAAACAGGGGGGTTCCTACAATGAGCAGTTCTTC.

This clone was seen a few times. The V gene is TRBV6-5, the J gene TRBJ2-2; D perhaps matches TRBD1 (5 bases). This CDR3 is built from 13 residues. Germline V CDR1 and CDR2: MNHEY, SVGAGI. The V and J ends lost 10 bases and 3 bases respectively, with 12 bases between them. CDR3 DNA: TGTGCCACACGGACACGTTACACCGGGGAGCTGTTTTTT. This encodes CATRTRYTGELFF.

The V and J genes are TRBV11-1 and TRBJ1-1; no clear D gene. CDR3 size: 16 residues. CDR1 SGHAT and CDR2 FQDESV come from the germline V gene (reference sequence). Trimming took 5 bases from V and 6 from J, leaving 22 bases between them. The CDR3 is CASSPQSGVRGSEAFF. Written as DNA, the CDR3 is TGTGCCAGCAGCCCCCAAAGCGGGGTCCGCGGTTCTGAAGCTTTCTTT.

The chain recombines TRBV7-9 with TRBJ1-1; 7 nucleotides line up with TRBD1. Trimming took 11 bases from V and 0 from J; bases not matched to a gene: 9. CDR3 length: 14 residues. The germline CDR1 and CDR2 sequences are SEHNR and FQNEAQ (reference sequence). The CDR3, as DNA: TGTGCCTCAGGGGGGAATGTCATGAACACTGAAGCTTTCTTT. It encodes CASGGNVMNTEAFF.

A few counts support this clone. This chain connects TRBV6-5 to TRBJ2-7, with D possibly matching TRBD1 (5 bases). The germline V gene has CDR1 MNHEY and CDR2 SVGAGI. Trimming left V 5 bases short and J 0 bases short, with 14 bases between. This CDR3 region has 15 residues. CDR3 protein: CASSRATATSYEQYF. The CDR3 DNA is TGTGCCAGCAGTAGAGCGACAGCTACCTCCTACGAGCAGTACTTC.

This clone was found a few times. The chain joins TRBV27 to TRBJ2-7; 10 bases map to TRBD2. The V gene's germline CDR1 is MNHEY and CDR2 SMNVEV (reference sequence). The CDR3 spans 15 residues. V shed 5 bases and J 3 bases; nucleotides not matched to a gene: 7. Written as DNA, the CDR3 is TGTGCCAGCAGTGCCCGGGTAGCGGGAGGCTACGAGCAGTACTTC. This encodes CASSARVAGGYEQYF.